The rows below give T cell receptor beta chains drawn from one sample of a study of T-cell reconstitution after alpha-beta-depleted transplantation in children. Each CDR3 protein gets one entry after TCRdb re-called the PCR reads with MiXCR. The table records 350,000 to 400,000 distinct CDR3 sequences, 20% of them present only once. The sequencing used PBMCs from the stem cell graft donor, collected from the stem cell graft. The source is a human donor who donated a stem cell graft to a child with acute myeloid leukemia. CDR3s include the opening cysteine and the closing phenylalanine or tryptophan. D genes are given only for firm matches. Clone size is shown for a subset of rows, as once, few, many or a class of expanded clone.

d_gene	j_gene	abundance	v_gene	CDR3nt	CDR3aa
.	TRBJ2-5	few	TRBV7-6	TGTGCCAGCAGCTTTGGGGCCGCGGAGACCCAGTACTTC	CASSFGAAETQYF
TRBD2	TRBJ2-2	many	TRBV20-1	TGCAGTGCTAGAGTCGCTAGCGGGAGGGATGGAACCGGGGAGCTGTTTTTT	CSARVASGRDGTGELFF
TRBD1	TRBJ2-7	many	TRBV4-2	TGTGCCAGCAGCGCGCGGGACAGGGGCTACGAGCAGTACTTC	CASSARDRGYEQYF
TRBD1	TRBJ2-7	.	TRBV5-1	TGCGCCAGCAGCTTCCGGGACAGGGCCCTCTCCTACGAGCAGTACTTC	CASSFRDRALSYEQYF
.	TRBJ2-7	many	TRBV12-3/TRBV12-4	TGTGCCAGCAGTCCAAACTCGGCTGGAAAAGAGCAGTACTTC	CASSPNSAGKEQYF
TRBD1	TRBJ2-1	.	TRBV7-3	TGTGCCAGCAGCTTAAAGGGGGGACAGGGGACTCAACAGTTCTTC	CASSLKGGQGTQQFF
TRBD1	TRBJ2-2	.	TRBV11-1	TGTGCCAGCAGCCCGGACAGGGACACCGGGGAGCTGTTTTTT	CASSPDRDTGELFF
.	TRBJ2-2	many	TRBV29-1	TGCAGCATGAGGGGGCTAGCGGCGGCCGGGGAGCTGTTTTTT	CSMRGLAAAGELFF
TRBD2	TRBJ2-1	few	TRBV6-2/TRBV6-3	TGTGCCACCAGCCCACTGACTAGCGGGAGAAAATCCTACAATGAGCAGTTCTTC	CATSPLTSGRKSYNEQFF
.	TRBJ2-7	many	TRBV7-3	TGTGCCAGCAGCTTATTCCCGTCCGAGGCCTACGAGCAGTACTTC	CASSLFPSEAYEQYF
.	TRBJ2-5	few	TRBV2	TGTGCCAGCACCCGGGGGACAGAAGAGACCCAGTACTTC	CASTRGTEETQYF
TRBD2	TRBJ2-1	once	TRBV7-2	TGTGCCAGCAGCCCTAGGGGACTAGCGGCTTACAATGAGCAGTTCTTC	CASSPRGLAAYNEQFF
.	TRBJ2-1	.	TRBV12-3/TRBV12-4	TGTGCCAGCAGTCAGGCTAGCGAAGGCAATGAGCAGTTCTTC	CASSQASEGNEQFF
.	TRBJ2-5	few	TRBV12-3/TRBV12-4	TGTGCCAGCACCGTTGTTGACCAAGAGACCCAGTACTTC	CASTVVDQETQYF
TRBD2	TRBJ2-1	.	TRBV11-2	TGTGCCAGCAGCTTAACGAACGGGAGGGGGAATGAGCAGTTCTTC	CASSLTNGRGNEQFF
TRBD1	TRBJ2-7	few	TRBV5-1	TGCGCCAGCAGCCGCGAGGGACAGACCTACGAGCAGTACTTC	CASSREGQTYEQYF
.	TRBJ1-2	.	TRBV5-1	TGCGCCAGCAGCTTGGGTCGTGACTACACCTTC	CASSLGRDYTF